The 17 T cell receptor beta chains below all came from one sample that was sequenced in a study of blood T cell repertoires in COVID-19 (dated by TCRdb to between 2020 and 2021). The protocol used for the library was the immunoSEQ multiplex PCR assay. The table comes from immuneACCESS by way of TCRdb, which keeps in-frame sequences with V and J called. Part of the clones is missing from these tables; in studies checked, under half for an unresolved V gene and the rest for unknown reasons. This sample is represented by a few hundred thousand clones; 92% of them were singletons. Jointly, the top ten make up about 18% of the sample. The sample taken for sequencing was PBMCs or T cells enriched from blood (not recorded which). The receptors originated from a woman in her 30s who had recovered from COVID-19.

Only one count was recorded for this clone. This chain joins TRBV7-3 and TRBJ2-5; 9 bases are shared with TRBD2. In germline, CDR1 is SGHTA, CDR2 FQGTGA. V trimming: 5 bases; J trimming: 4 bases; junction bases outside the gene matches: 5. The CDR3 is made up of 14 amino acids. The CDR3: CASSPRGGRETQYF. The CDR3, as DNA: TGTGCCAGCAGCCCGCGGGGGGGCCGAGAGACCCAGTACTTC.

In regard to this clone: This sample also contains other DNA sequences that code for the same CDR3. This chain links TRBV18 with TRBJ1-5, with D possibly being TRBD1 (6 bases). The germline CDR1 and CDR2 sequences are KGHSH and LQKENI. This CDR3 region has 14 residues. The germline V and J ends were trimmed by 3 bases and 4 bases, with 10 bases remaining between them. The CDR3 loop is CASSPGTFNQPQHF. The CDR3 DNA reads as TGTGCCAGCTCACCTGGGACATTTAATCAGCCCCAGCATTTT.

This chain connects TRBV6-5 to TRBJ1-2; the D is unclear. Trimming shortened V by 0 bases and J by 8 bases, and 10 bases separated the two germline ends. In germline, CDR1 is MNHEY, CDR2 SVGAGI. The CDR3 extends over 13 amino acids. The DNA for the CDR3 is TGTGCCAGCAGTTACTCGGCCGGAGGAGGCTACACCTTC. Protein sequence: CASSYSAGGGYTF.

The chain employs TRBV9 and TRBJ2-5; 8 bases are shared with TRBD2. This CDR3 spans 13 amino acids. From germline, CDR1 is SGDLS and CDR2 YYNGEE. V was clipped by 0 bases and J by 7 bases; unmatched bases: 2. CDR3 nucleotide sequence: TGTGCCAGCAGCGTAGAAAGCGGGGGGACCCAGTACTTC. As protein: CASSVESGGTQYF. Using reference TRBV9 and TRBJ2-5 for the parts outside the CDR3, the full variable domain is DSGVTQTPKHLITATGQRVTLRCSPRSGDLSVYWYQQSLDQGLQFLIQYYNGEERAKGNILERFSAQQFPDLHSELNLSSLELGDSALYFCASSVESGGTQYFGPGTRLLVL.

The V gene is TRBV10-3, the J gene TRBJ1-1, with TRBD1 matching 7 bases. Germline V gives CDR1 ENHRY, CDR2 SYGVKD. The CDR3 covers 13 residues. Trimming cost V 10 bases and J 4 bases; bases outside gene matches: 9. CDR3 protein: CASNRGSSTEAFF. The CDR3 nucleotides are TGTGCCAGCAACAGGGGTAGTAGCACTGAAGCTTTCTTT.

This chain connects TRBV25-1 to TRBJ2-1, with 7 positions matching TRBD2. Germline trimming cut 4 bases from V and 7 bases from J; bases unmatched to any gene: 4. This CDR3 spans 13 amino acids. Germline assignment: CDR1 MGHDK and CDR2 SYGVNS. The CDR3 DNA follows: TGTGCCAGCAGTGGGGGAGGGCCGAATGAGCAGTTCTTC. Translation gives CASSGGGPNEQFF. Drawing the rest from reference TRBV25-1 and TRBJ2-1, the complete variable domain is EADIYQTPRYLVIGTGKKITLECSQTMGHDKMYWYQQDPGMELHLIHYSYGVNSTEKGDLSSESTVSRIRTEHFPLTLESARPSHTSQYLCASSGGGPNEQFFGPGTRLTVL.

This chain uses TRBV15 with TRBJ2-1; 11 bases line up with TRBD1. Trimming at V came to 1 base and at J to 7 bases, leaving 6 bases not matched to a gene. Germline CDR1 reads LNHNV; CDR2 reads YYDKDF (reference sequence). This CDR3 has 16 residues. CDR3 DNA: TGTGCCACCAGCAGAGGTTTCGGACAGGGGGCAAATGAGCAGTTCTTC. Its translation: CATSRGFGQGANEQFF.

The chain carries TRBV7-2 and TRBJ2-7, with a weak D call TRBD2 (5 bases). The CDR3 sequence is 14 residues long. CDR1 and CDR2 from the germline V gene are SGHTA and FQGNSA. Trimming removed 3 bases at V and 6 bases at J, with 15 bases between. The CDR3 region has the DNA TGTGCCAGCAGCTTGGACTCTGCCTCGGGCGAGCAGTACTTC. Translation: CASSLDSASGEQYF.

CDR3 loop: CAWRGQGNTGELFF. The CDR3, as DNA: TGTGCCTGGAGAGGGCAGGGAAACACCGGGGAGCTGTTTTTT. This chain uses TRBV30 with TRBJ2-2; D may be TRBD1 (5 bases). The germline V gene encodes CDR1 GTSNPN and CDR2 SVGIG (reference sequence). V dropped 3 bases and J dropped 2 bases, with 10 bases sitting between them. The CDR3 is 14 residues long.

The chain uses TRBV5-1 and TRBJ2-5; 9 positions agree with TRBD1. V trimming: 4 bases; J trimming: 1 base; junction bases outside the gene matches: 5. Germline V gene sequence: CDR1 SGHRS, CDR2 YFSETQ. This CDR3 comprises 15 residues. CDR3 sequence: CASSRTGAPQETQYF. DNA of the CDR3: TGCGCCAGCAGCCGGACAGGGGCCCCCCAAGAGACCCAGTACTTC.

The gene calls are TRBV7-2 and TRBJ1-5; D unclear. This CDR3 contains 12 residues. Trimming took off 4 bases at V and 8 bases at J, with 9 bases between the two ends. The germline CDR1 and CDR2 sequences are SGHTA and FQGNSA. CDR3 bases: TGTGCCAGCAGCTCCCCGAGGGAGCCCCAGCATTTT. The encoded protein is CASSSPREPQHF.

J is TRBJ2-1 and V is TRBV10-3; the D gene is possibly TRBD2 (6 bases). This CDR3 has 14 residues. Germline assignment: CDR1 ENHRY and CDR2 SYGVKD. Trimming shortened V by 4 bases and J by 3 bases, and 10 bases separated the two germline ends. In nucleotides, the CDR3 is TGTGCCATCAGTGGTGTGACTAGCTACAATGAGCAGTTCTTC. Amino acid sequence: CAISGVTSYNEQFF.

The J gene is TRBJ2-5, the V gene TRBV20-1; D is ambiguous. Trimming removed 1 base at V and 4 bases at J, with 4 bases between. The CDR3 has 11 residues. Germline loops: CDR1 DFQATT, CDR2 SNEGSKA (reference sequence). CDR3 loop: CSARVRETQYF. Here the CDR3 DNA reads TGCAGTGCTAGAGTGAGAGAGACCCAGTACTTC.

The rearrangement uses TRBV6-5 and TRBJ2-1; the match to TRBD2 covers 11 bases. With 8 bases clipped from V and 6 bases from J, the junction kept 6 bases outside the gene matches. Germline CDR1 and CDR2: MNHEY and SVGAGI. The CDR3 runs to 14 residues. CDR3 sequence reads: CASSTSGTGNEQFF. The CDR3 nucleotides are TGTGCCAGCTCGACTAGCGGGACGGGCAATGAGCAGTTCTTC.

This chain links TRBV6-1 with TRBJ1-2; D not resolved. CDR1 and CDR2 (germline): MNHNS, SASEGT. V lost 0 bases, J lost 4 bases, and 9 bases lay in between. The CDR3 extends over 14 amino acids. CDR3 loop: CASSEASRVYGYTF. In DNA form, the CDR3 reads TGTGCCAGCAGTGAAGCTAGCCGAGTCTATGGCTACACCTTC.

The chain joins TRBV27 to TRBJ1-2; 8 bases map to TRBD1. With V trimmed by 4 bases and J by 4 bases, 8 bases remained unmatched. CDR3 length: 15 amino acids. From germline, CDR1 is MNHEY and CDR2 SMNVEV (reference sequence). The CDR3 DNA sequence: TGTGCCAGCAGTTCCCAGGGGGCGTACACCTATGGCTACACCTTC. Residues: CASSSQGAYTYGYTF.

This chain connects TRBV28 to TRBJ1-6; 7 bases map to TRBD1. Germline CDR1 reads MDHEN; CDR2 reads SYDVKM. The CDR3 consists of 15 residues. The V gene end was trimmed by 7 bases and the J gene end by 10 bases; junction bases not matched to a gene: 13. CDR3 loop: CASTLGAGGFSPLHF. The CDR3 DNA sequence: TGTGCCAGCACCCTGGGGGCAGGGGGTTTCTCACCCCTCCACTTT.